This T cell receptor beta chain was sequenced for a study of T cells in women clearing cervical HPV infection. General observations from the study: A classifier using richness and V gene abundances reached an AUC of around 0.81. CIN3+ cases had significantly higher TCR repertoire richness than controls, but evenness did not differ.

Germline-derived CDR1 and CDR2 are SQVTM and ANQGSEA. CDR3 size: 16 residues. V shed 1 base and J shed 1 base, with 16 bases lying between them. This clone is classed as medium-sized (0.01 to 0.1%) by frequency. The antigen is not known. The CDR3 end lies 3 residues beyond the end of the read and is filled in from the germline J gene. The data were produced by immunoSEQ multiplex PCR, yet TCRdb's version contains in-frame clones alone and is incomplete. The table lists over 10,000 clones, with roughly 9.4% in the top ten. The specimen sequenced was blood buffy coat. This chain links TRBV29-1 with TRBJ2-5, with D unclear. The clonotype was recovered from a woman aged 18-70 years with a cervical HPV16 infection that either progressed to CIN3+ or cleared (not recorded which). The CDR3 reads CSVEAVGLRLQETQYF. The part of the CDR3 DNA that was read is TGCAGCGTTGAAGCGGTAGGGCTACGTCTCCAAGAGACC. Filled out from reference TRBV29-1 and TRBJ2-5, the complete variable domain reads SAVISQKPSRDICQRGTSLTIQCQVDSQVTMMFWYRQQPGQSLTLIATANQGSEATYESGFVIDKFPISRPNLTFSTLTVSNMSPEDSSIYLCSVEAVGLRLQETQYFGPGTRLLVL.